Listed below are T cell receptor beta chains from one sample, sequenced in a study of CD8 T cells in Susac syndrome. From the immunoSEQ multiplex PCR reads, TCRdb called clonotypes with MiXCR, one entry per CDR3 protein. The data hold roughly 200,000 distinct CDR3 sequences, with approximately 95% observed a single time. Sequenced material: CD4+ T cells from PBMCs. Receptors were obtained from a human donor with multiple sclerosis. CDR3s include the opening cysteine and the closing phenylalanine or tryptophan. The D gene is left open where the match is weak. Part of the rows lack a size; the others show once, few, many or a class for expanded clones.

CASSLTRANNEQFF	TGTGCTAGCAGCTTAACCAGGGCAAACAATGAGCAGTTCTTC	TRBJ2-1	TRBV7-7	once	.
CASSLAERYEQYF	TGCGCCAGCAGCTTGGCGGAAAGATACGAGCAGTACTTC	TRBJ2-7	TRBV5-1	.	.
CSAKIQGAMRQPQHF	TGCAGTGCTAAGATACAGGGGGCTATGAGACAGCCCCAGCATTTT	TRBJ1-5	TRBV20-1	once	TRBD1
CASSFRGRYNEQFF	TGTGCCAGCAGTTTCAGGGGGAGATACAATGAGCAGTTCTTC	TRBJ2-1	TRBV27	.	TRBD1
CSADGDRGLETQYF	TGCAGTGCTGATGGGGACAGGGGGCTTGAGACCCAGTACTTC	TRBJ2-5	TRBV20-1	.	TRBD1
CAWSVGGRYNEQFF	TGTGCCTGGAGTGTAGGGGGGCGGTACAATGAGCAGTTCTTC	TRBJ2-1	TRBV30	.	.
CASSLTADTRLAGGYTF	TGTGCCAGCAGCTTAACGGCAGACACCCGTCTCGCGGGTGGCTACACCTTC	TRBJ1-2	TRBV7-2	.	.
CSAALGATEAFF	TGCAGTGCGGCCCTAGGGGCCACTGAAGCTTTCTTT	TRBJ1-1	TRBV20-1	.	.
CASKGSERANTGELFF	TGTGCCAGCAAGGGGTCCGAAAGGGCGAACACCGGGGAGCTGTTTTTT	TRBJ2-2	TRBV7-8	.	.
CASGQESNQPQHF	TGTGCTAGTGGTCAGGAGAGCAATCAGCCCCAGCATTTT	TRBJ1-5	TRBV12-5	once	.
CASSLFGDYEQAFF	TGTGCCAGCTCATTGTTCGGGGATTATGAACAAGCTTTCTTT	TRBJ1-1	TRBV18	.	.
CSASRRETQYF	TGCAGCGCCTCCCGCCGGGAGACCCAGTACTTC	TRBJ2-5	TRBV29-1	.	.
CASSQAQGNQPQHF	TGTGCCAGCAGCCAAGCCCAGGGCAATCAGCCCCAGCATTTT	TRBJ1-5	TRBV3-1	.	.
CASSVTGQGPSPLHF	TGTGCCAGCAGCGTTACGGGACAGGGACCTTCACCCCTCCACTTT	TRBJ1-6	TRBV9	.	TRBD1
CASSRGDFQETQYF	TGTGCCAGCAGTCGAGGGGACTTCCAAGAGACCCAGTACTTC	TRBJ2-5	TRBV12-3/TRBV12-4	.	.
CASSRSGGPNNEQFF	TGTGCCAGCAGTCGTAGCGGGGGCCCTAACAATGAGCAGTTCTTC	TRBJ2-1	TRBV28	.	TRBD2
CASSLTVDRAEAFF	TGTGCCAGCAGCTTAACGGTGGATAGGGCTGAAGCTTTCTTT	TRBJ1-1	TRBV7-9	.	.
CASSRDRGQGANVLTF	TGTGCCAGCAGTAGGGACAGGGGGCAAGGGGCCAACGTCCTGACTTTC	TRBJ2-6	TRBV2	.	TRBD1
CASSPRHGETQYF	TGTGCCAGCAGTCCCCGTCACGGGGAGACCCAGTACTTC	TRBJ2-5	TRBV12-3/TRBV12-4	once	.
CASSAGTRSYNEQFF	TGTGCCAGCAGCGCCGGGACCCGCTCCTACAATGAGCAGTTCTTC	TRBJ2-1	TRBV2	.	.
CAWSRQLSTGELFF	TGTGCCTGGAGTAGACAGCTTTCTACCGGGGAGCTGTTTTTT	TRBJ2-2	TRBV30	once	.
CAINPREGIEQYF	TGTGCCATCAATCCGAGGGAGGGGATCGAGCAGTACTTC	TRBJ2-7	TRBV10-3	.	TRBD2
CSVAGQGETQYF	TGCAGCGTTGCCGGACAGGGGGAGACCCAGTACTTC	TRBJ2-5	TRBV29-1	.	TRBD1